These T cell receptor beta chains were read from a single sample in a study of blood T cell repertoires in COVID-19. This table comes from immunoSEQ multiplex PCR, and its TCRdb copy is limited to in-frame clones, with some not included. Here the sample spans around 70,000 clones, about four fifths being singletons. The sequencing sample was made of peripheral blood. The receptor set was obtained from a woman aged 55-69 years with acute or convalescent COVID-19. CDR3s leave out the opening cysteine and the closing phenylalanine or tryptophan.

len	v_gene	CDR3aa
16	TRBV19	ASSRPWQSRTPGNTIY
13	TRBV7-2	ASSLLGQGVDTQY
12	TRBV5-1	ASGGGDRADTQY
16	TRBV18	ATLFGTGGDRGNQPQH
9	TRBV20-1	SPDRNYGYT
12	TRBV19	ASSPDRGNQPQH
18	TRBV12-5	ASGLRGGGTTASIEETQY
13	TRBV7-9	ASSLAAGGFTEAF
11	TRBV5-1	ASSTGANYGYT
13	TRBV7-2	ASSFGTGPNQPQH
10	TRBV7-9	ASSVDSYTQY
13	TRBV20-1	SASRGGEGTDTQY
12	TRBV3-1/TRBV3-2	ASSQDGANYGYT
15	TRBV11-2	ASSLDSPGTGANVLT
16	TRBV6-1	ASSVVGQGRRTNYGYT
11	TRBV12-3/TRBV12-4	ASSLNRGTEAF
11	TRBV6-5	ASRETGYYGYT
12	TRBV28	ASRTAGGWTEAF
11	TRBV3-1/TRBV3-2	ASSHGGATEAF
12	TRBV7-8	ASSLGSGNQPQH
15	TRBV5-1	ASSLARSDRGTDTQY
12	TRBV19	ASSRPGTQEGYT
12	TRBV6-5	ASSQRRIQETQY
12	TRBV5-6	ASSLGGATYGYT
11	TRBV5-4	TSSLSRGGEQF
13	TRBV4-3	ASSPGWGQGSEQF
9	TRBV6-6	ASTGVETQY
10	TRBV12-3/TRBV12-4	ASSYQGGTQY
13	TRBV5-4	ASSLPGSGANVLT
13	TRBV6-5	ASSYGGLAGETQY
14	TRBV6-6	ASSYRTGNTNYGYT
12	TRBV11-2	ASTGDRGDYGYT
13	TRBV28	ASSLTSGGQETQY
14	TRBV5-8	ASSLVRLGGQETQY
13	TRBV6-6	ASSGRQGTSGQLF
13	TRBV27	ASSFRSAGDYGYT
15	TRBV19	ASSIAVGGYSNQPQH
13	TRBV2	ASSERGYSNQPQH
12	TRBV9	ASSLLAPGTEAF
14	TRBV18	ASSPPGGVGNQPQH
11	TRBV6-4	ASSVDRGREQY
12	TRBV27	ASSLGDRRNGYT
15	TRBV25-1	ASSDHGQTGEIAEAF
11	TRBV27	ASQGAYNSPLH
12	TRBV6-5	ASSSAQYNQPQH
12	TRBV5-6	ASSPGQGASPLH
13	TRBV6-5	ASTPMEGTTDTQY
17	TRBV18	ASSPYAQDRELSILGYT
11	TRBV7-9	ARSNREPNEQY
10	TRBV5-5	ASSMGENGYT
16	TRBV27	ASSFAGQGRSGANVLT
13	TRBV5-4	ASSQTGGNRETQY